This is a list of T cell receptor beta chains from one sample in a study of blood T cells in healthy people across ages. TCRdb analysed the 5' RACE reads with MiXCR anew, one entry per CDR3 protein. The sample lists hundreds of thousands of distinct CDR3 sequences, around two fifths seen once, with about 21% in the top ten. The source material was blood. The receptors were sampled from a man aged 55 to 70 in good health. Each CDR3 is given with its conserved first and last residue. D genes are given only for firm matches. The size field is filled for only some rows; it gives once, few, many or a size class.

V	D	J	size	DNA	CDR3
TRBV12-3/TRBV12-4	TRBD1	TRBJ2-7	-	TGTGCCAGCTCGCCCGCCGGGACAGGGAAGGGAGAGCAGTACTTC	CASSPAGTGKGEQYF
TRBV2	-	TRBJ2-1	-	TGTGCCTTCACCCCCGGTCCAGGAAGGGATAATGAGCAGTTCTTC	CAFTPGPGRDNEQFF
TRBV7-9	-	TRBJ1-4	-	TGTGCCACCCGAGGGGGGGTTAATGAAAAACTGTTTTTT	CATRGGVNEKLFF
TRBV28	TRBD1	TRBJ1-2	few	TGTGCCATTGCACCGGGACAGGGAGGTGGCTACACCTTC	CAIAPGQGGGYTF
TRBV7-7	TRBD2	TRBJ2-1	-	TGTGCCAGCAGACCAACTAGCGGGGGGGTTTACAATGAGCAGTTCTTC	CASRPTSGGVYNEQFF
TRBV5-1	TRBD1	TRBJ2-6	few	TGCGCCAGCAGTGCCGGGACAGGGAACTCTGGGGCCAACGTCCTGACTTTC	CASSAGTGNSGANVLTF
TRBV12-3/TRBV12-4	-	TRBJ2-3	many	TGTGCCAGCAGTTTAGGGGAGGCAGATACGCAGTATTTT	CASSLGEADTQYF
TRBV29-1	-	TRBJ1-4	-	TGCAGCGCCTGGGGCGGTGAAAAACTGTTTTTT	CSAWGGEKLFF
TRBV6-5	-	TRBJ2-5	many	TGTGCCAGCAGTGATGGTTGGCGGGAGACCCAGTACTTC	CASSDGWRETQYF
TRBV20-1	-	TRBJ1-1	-	TGCAGTGCTAGACCGGGACCAACTAACACTGAAGCTTTCTTT	CSARPGPTNTEAFF
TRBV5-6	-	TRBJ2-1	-	TGTGCCAGCAGCTTTTATAGGGGGGCGAATGAGCAGTTCTTC	CASSFYRGANEQFF
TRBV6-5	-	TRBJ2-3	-	TGTGCCAGCAGTTACGGGGGTCATACCACAGATACGCAGTATTTT	CASSYGGHTTDTQYF
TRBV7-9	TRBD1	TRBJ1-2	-	TGTGCCAGCAGCGGAGAGACAGGGAACTATGGCTACACCTTC	CASSGETGNYGYTF
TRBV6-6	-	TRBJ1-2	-	TGTGCCAGCAGTTACTCAATGACGGGGGTAGGGGGCTACACCTTC	CASSYSMTGVGGYTF
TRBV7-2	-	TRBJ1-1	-	TGTGCCAGCAGCAGGACACCGAACACTGAAGCTTTCTTT	CASSRTPNTEAFF
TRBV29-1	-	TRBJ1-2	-	TGCAGCGTTGATCGCCCCAGGGGCTCCTATGGCTACACCTTC	CSVDRPRGSYGYTF
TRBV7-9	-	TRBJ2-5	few	TGTGCCAGCAGCCTTGGACAGAATACTGGGGCCCAGTACTTC	CASSLGQNTGAQYF
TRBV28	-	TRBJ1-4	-	TGTGCCAGCAGTTTGAGACAGCGGAATGAAAAACTGTTTTTT	CASSLRQRNEKLFF
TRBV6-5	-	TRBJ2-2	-	TGTGCCAGCAGTTACTCTGCGACTAGGAACACCGGGGAGCTGTTTTTT	CASSYSATRNTGELFF
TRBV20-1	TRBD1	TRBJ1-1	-	TGCAGTGCTAGAGCGGACCGGGACAGGGAATCCACTGAAGCTTTCTTT	CSARADRDRESTEAFF
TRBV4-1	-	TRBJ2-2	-	TGCGCCAGCAGCCCAACAGGTTGGACCGGGGAGCTGTTTTTT	CASSPTGWTGELFF
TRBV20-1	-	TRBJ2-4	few	TGCAGTGCGGGGCTAGGAGCCAAAAACATTCAGTACTTC	CSAGLGAKNIQYF
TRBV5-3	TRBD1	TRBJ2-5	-	TGTGCCAGAAGCTTGGGTACCGCTTCCAGGGACAGGGGGCACAAAGAGACCCAGTACTTC	CARSLGTASRDRGHKETQYF
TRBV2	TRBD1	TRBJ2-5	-	TGTGCCAGCAGTGAAGAGGGGGCCCAAGAGACCCAGTACTTC	CASSEEGAQETQYF
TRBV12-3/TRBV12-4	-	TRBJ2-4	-	TGTGCCAGCAGTAAGGGGGGCGACGGAAACATTCAGTACTTC	CASSKGGDGNIQYF
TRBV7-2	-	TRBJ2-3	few	TGTGCCAGCAGCTTACTTGGGTCTGCTGCCACAGGTACGCAGTATTTT	CASSLLGSAATGTQYF
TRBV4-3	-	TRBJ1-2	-	TGCGCCAGCAGCCAAGTACGGGGCGGAGGAACCTATGGCTACACCTTC	CASSQVRGGGTYGYTF
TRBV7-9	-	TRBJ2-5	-	TGTGCCAGCAGCTTAGGTGTAGTGCGAGGAGAGACCCAGTACTTC	CASSLGVVRGETQYF
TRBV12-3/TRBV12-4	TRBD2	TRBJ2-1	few	TGTGCCAGCAGTGGACTAGCGGGGGGGTTTAGCTCCTACAATGAGCAGTTCTTC	CASSGLAGGFSSYNEQFF
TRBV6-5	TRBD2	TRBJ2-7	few	TGTGCCAGCAGTTACCGGCTAGCGGGCTACGAGCAGTACTTC	CASSYRLAGYEQYF
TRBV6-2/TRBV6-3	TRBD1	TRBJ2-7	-	TGTGCCAGCAGAAAGACCGGACAGGGGGCGAGGGGCGAGCAGTACTTC	CASRKTGQGARGEQYF
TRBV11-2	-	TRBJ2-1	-	TGTGCCAGCAGCCAACTCCCTAGCGAGGATCGAAATGAGCAGTTCTTC	CASSQLPSEDRNEQFF
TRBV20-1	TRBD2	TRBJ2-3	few	TGCAGTGCTAGAGTCTCAGGAGGAGCGGGGGACCTAGATACGCAGTATTTT	CSARVSGGAGDLDTQYF
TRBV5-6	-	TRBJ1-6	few	TGTGCCAGCAGCTTGTGGCCAGCAGTCAATTCGCCCCTCCACTTT	CASSLWPAVNSPLHF
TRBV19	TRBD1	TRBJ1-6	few	TGTGCCAGTAGTACGACAGGGGGTCACATCATTAATTCACCCCTCCACTTT	CASSTTGGHIINSPLHF
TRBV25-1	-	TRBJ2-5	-	TGTGCCAGCAGTGACCCCGGACAGAGTGATCAACAAGAGACCCAGTACTTC	CASSDPGQSDQQETQYF
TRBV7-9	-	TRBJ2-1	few	TGTGCCAGCAGCTTTCACGGTGAGCAGTTCTTC	CASSFHGEQFF
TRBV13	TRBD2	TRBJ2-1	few	TGTGCCAGCAGCCGTACTAGCGGGGGTTTCAATGAGCAGTTCTTC	CASSRTSGGFNEQFF
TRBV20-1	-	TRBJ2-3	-	TGCAGTGCTAGGGCCCGGCTAGCCGGGTGGTACACAGATACGCAGTATTTT	CSARARLAGWYTDTQYF
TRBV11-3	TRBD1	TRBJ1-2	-	TGTGCCAGCAGCTTAGATGGCGGGACAGGGTATAATCATAACACCTTC	CASSLDGGTGYNHNTF
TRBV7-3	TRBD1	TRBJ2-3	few	TGTGCCAGCAGATCCGGACAGGGGCCAGATACGCAGTATTTT	CASRSGQGPDTQYF
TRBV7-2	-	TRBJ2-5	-	TGTGCCAGCAGCTTTGGGCAGGGTGAGACCCAGTACTTC	CASSFGQGETQYF
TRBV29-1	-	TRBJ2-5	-	TGCAGCGTTGCGAGGCAGGAAGAGACCCAGTACTTC	CSVARQEETQYF
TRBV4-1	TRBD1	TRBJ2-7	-	TGCGCCCCAAAGACTCGGATCAGGGGGCGCAGCCTCAGCGACGAGCAGTACTTC	CAPKTRIRGRSLSDEQYF
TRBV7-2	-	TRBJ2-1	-	TGTGCCAGCAGCATGGATACCTACAATGAGCAGTTCTTC	CASSMDTYNEQFF
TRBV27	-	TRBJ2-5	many	TGTGCCAGCGGACAAGAGACCCAGTACTTC	CASGQETQYF
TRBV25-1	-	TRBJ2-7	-	TGTGCCAGCAGTGAAAGCGAGGGGGAATACGAGCAGTACTTC	CASSESEGEYEQYF
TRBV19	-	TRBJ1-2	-	TGTGCCAGTAGTATATCGTATCGCTATGGCTACACCTTC	CASSISYRYGYTF
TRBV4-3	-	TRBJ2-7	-	TGCGCCAGCAGTTCACGGACCTACAATGAGCAGTACTTC	CASSSRTYNEQYF
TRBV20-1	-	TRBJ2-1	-	TGCAGTGCTCGCCGAATGGGCGGGGGCCTCTACAATGAGCAGTTCTTC	CSARRMGGGLYNEQFF
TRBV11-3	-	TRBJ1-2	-	TGTGCCAGCAGCACCATAGGGCGGTATGGCTACACCTTC	CASSTIGRYGYTF
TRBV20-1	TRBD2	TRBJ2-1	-	TGCAGTGCTATCGGACTAGGCCTAGCGGAGCAGTTCTTC	CSAIGLGLAEQFF
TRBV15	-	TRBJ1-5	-	TGTGCCACCAGCTACGGAACGTTCGGGCAGGGAGTTCAGCCCCAGCATTTT	CATSYGTFGQGVQPQHF
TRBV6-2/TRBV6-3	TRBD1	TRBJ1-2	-	TGTGCCAGCAGTTACCAGGACAGGACCAACTATGGCTACACCTTC	CASSYQDRTNYGYTF
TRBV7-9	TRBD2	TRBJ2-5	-	TGTGCCAGCAGCCAGCGGGACCCAATAAACCAGGAGACCCAGTACTTC	CASSQRDPINQETQYF